This is a list of T cell receptor beta chains from one sample in a study of T cell clones after liver transplantation. Produced via immunoSEQ multiplex PCR; TCRdb's table is partial and in-frame only. The sample holds under 130,000 clones, approximately 79% seen once. The specimen comprised CD4+ T cells from blood, sampled around 4 years after liver transplant. These receptors came from a human patient who received a liver transplant. Some T cells may be provided by the graft donor. The CDR3 runs from the conserved cysteine through the conserved F or W. D genes are given only for firm matches. For some rows the clone size is stated as once, few or many, or as a class when expanded; others skip it.

D gene	V gene	clone size	CDR3 length	J gene	CDR3 DNA	CDR3 protein
TRBD2	TRBV14	NA	14	TRBJ2-7	TGTGCCAGCAGACTAGCGGCCGACTCCTACGAGCAGTACTTC	CASRLAADSYEQYF
NA	TRBV4-2	NA	15	TRBJ2-7	TGTGCCAGCAGCCAAAACGCCGCGTCTTCTTACGAGCAGTACTTC	CASSQNAASSYEQYF
TRBD1	TRBV12-5	few	14	TRBJ1-2	TGTGCTAGTGGTTTGCCCCGGACAGGGGGCGGCTACACCTTC	CASGLPRTGGGYTF
NA	TRBV14	NA	16	TRBJ1-1	TGTGCCAGCAGCCAAGATTTAGGGGAGGGGAACACTGAAGCTTTCTTT	CASSQDLGEGNTEAFF
NA	TRBV5-6	NA	14	TRBJ1-2	TGTGCCAGCAGCTTTGGCCGGGGCGGCTATGGCTACACCTTC	CASSFGRGGYGYTF
NA	TRBV19	NA	13	TRBJ1-1	TGTGCCAGTAGTGACAGGCTGAACACTGAAGCTTTCTTT	CASSDRLNTEAFF
TRBD1	TRBV18	NA	15	TRBJ2-1	TGTGCCAGCTCACGGGTCGGGACAGGGGGCAATGAGCAGTTCTTC	CASSRVGTGGNEQFF
NA	TRBV29-1	NA	13	TRBJ2-3	TGCAGCGTTGTTGCTAGGGCCACAGATACGCAGTATTTT	CSVVARATDTQYF
NA	TRBV19	NA	13	TRBJ1-2	TGTGCCAGTAGTACCCAGGGTTCCTATGGCTACACCTTC	CASSTQGSYGYTF
TRBD2	TRBV4-3	NA	17	TRBJ2-4	TGCGCCAGCAGCCAAGATGAAGCGGGGGGTTACAAAAACATTCAGTACTTC	CASSQDEAGGYKNIQYF
TRBD2	TRBV15	NA	19	TRBJ2-2	TGTGCCACCAGCAGAGGGACTAGCGGGAGTCGTTTTATGGCCGGGGAGCTGTTTTTT	CATSRGTSGSRFMAGELFF
NA	TRBV5-1	once	11	TRBJ2-1	TGCGCCAGCAGCTTGGATTATGAGCAGTTCTTC	CASSLDYEQFF
TRBD1	TRBV7-6	NA	15	TRBJ1-3	TGTGCCAGCAGCTCTAACAGGGGCACTGGAAACACCATATATTTT	CASSSNRGTGNTIYF
TRBD2	TRBV28	NA	15	TRBJ2-7	TGTGCCAGCAGTGCCCACGCGCGCGGGAGGGTTGGGCAGTACTTC	CASSAHARGRVGQYF
NA	TRBV14	NA	14	TRBJ2-7	TGTGCCAGCAGCCAGAGGACACCTCCCTACGAGCAGTACTTC	CASSQRTPPYEQYF
NA	TRBV18	NA	15	TRBJ2-2	TGTGCCAGCTCAGTACAGGGATTGGACACCGGGGAGCTGTTTTTT	CASSVQGLDTGELFF
TRBD1	TRBV6-5	NA	16	TRBJ1-2	TGTGCCAGCAGTTACCACAAACGGGACAGTAACTATGGCTACACCTTC	CASSYHKRDSNYGYTF
NA	TRBV11-3	once	15	TRBJ2-2	TGTGCCAGCAGCTTAGACCTGAGAAACACCGGGGAGCTGTTTTTT	CASSLDLRNTGELFF
TRBD1	TRBV6-1	NA	15	TRBJ2-7	TGTGCCAGCATTCCGGGACAGGGGGTGACCTACGAGCAGTACTTC	CASIPGQGVTYEQYF
TRBD1	TRBV7-9	NA	14	TRBJ1-2	TGTGCCAGCAGCTTGGGACAGGGGGCGCAGGGCTACACCTTC	CASSLGQGAQGYTF
TRBD1	TRBV9	NA	14	TRBJ2-7	TGTGCCAGCAGCCTTAGAGGACAGGGCGACGAGCAGTACTTC	CASSLRGQGDEQYF
TRBD2	TRBV29-1	few	14	TRBJ2-1	TGCAGCGTGCTAGCGGGCCCCATAAGCAATGAGCAGTTCTTC	CSVLAGPISNEQFF
NA	TRBV19	NA	14	TRBJ1-4	TGTGCCAGTAGTACGGGGGCGGTTGCTGAAAAACTGTTTTTT	CASSTGAVAEKLFF
TRBD1	TRBV7-9	NA	19	TRBJ2-7	TGTGCCAGCAGCTTAGTAAGGGACAGGGTTCCCTCGCGATGGGACGAGCAGTACTTC	CASSLVRDRVPSRWDEQYF
NA	TRBV5-4	NA	16	TRBJ1-4	TGTGCCAGCAGCTTGGGGGGAGCTTCAACTAATGAAAAACTGTTTTTT	CASSLGGASTNEKLFF
TRBD1	TRBV2	NA	15	TRBJ2-3	TGTGCCAGCAGTGCAGACAGGGCCCGCACAGATACGCAGTATTTT	CASSADRARTDTQYF
TRBD2	TRBV9	few	19	TRBJ2-2	TGTGCCAGCAGCGTAGCTGGACTAGCGGGGTTTACGAACACCGGGGAGCTGTTTTTT	CASSVAGLAGFTNTGELFF
NA	TRBV7-9	few	19	TRBJ1-2	TGTGCCAGCAGCTCCCCCGTACTGACCGGCGACTTTTCTAACTATGGCTACACCTTC	CASSSPVLTGDFSNYGYTF